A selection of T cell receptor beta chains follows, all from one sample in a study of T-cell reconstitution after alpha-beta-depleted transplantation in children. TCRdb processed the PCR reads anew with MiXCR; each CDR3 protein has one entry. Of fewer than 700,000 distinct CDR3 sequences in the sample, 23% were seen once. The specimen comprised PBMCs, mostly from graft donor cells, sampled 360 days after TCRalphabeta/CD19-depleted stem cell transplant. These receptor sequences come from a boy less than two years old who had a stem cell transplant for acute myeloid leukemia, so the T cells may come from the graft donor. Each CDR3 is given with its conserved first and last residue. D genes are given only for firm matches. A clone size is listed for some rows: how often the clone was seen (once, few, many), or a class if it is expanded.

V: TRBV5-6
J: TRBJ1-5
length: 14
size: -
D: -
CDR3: CASSLGGRYQPQHF
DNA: TGTGCCAGCAGCTTGGGGGGAAGGTACCAGCCCCAGCATTTT

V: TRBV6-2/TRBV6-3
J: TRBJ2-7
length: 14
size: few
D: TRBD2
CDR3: CASSLAGEIYEQYF
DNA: TGTGCCAGCAGCCTGGCGGGGGAGATCTACGAGCAGTACTTC

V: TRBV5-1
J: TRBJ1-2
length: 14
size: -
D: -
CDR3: CASSLEWGQRGYTF
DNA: TGCGCCAGCAGCTTGGAGTGGGGCCAGCGAGGCTACACCTTC

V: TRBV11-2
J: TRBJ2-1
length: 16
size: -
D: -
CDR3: CASSPWDQSSYNEQFF
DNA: TGTGCCAGCAGCCCCTGGGACCAGAGCTCCTACAATGAGCAGTTCTTC

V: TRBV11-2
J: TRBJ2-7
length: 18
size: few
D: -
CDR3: CASSSNLVRARDSYEQYF
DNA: TGTGCCAGCAGCTCAAATTTGGTAAGGGCCCGGGATTCCTACGAGCAGTACTTC

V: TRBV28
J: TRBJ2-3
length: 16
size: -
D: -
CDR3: CASSTVIDSLTDTQYF
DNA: TGTGCCAGCAGTACCGTCATTGACAGTCTCACAGATACGCAGTATTTT

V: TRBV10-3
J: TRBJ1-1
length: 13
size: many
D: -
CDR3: CAISPTGKTEAFF
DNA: TGTGCCATCAGCCCAACAGGGAAAACTGAAGCTTTCTTT

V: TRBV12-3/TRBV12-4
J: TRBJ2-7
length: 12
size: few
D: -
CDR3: CASGLEYHEQYF
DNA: TGTGCCAGCGGGCTAGAATACCACGAGCAGTACTTC

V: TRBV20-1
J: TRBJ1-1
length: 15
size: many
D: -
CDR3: CSASFHRAMNTEAFF
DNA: TGCAGTGCTAGTTTCCACAGGGCCATGAACACTGAAGCTTTCTTT

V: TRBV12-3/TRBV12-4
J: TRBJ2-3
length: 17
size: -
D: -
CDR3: CASSLGSYLLPTDTQYF
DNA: TGTGCCAGCAGTTTGGGGTCCTACCTTCTTCCCACAGATACGCAGTATTTT

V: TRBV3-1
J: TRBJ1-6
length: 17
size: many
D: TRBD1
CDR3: CASSQEAGGFYNSPLHF
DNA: TGTGCCAGCAGCCAAGAGGCAGGGGGCTTCTATAATTCACCCCTCCACTTT

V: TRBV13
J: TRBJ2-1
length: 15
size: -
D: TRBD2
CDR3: CASSLIGGIYNEQFF
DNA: TGTGCCAGCAGCTTAATCGGGGGGATATACAATGAGCAGTTCTTC

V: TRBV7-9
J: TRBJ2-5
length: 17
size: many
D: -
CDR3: CASSLSYGTRAKETQYF
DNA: TGTGCCAGCAGCCTCTCTTACGGGACACGGGCGAAAGAGACCCAGTACTTC

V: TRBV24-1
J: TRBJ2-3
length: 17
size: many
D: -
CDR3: CATSVGDGLPWTDTQYF
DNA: TGTGCCACCAGTGTCGGTGACGGGCTCCCGTGGACAGATACGCAGTATTTT

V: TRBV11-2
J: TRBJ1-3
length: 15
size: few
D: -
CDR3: CASSFTASSGNTIYF
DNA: TGTGCCAGCAGCTTCACCGCGAGCTCTGGAAACACCATATATTTT

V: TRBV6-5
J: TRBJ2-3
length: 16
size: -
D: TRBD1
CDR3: CASNWAGTGSTDTQYF
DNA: TGTGCCAGCAACTGGGCCGGGACAGGGAGCACAGATACGCAGTATTTT

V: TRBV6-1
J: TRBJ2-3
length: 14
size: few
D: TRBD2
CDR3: CASSVAGWGDTQYF
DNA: TGTGCCAGCAGTGTAGCGGGGTGGGGAGATACGCAGTATTTT

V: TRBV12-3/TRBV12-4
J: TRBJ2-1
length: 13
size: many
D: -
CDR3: CASSPVRGGEQFF
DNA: TGTGCCAGCAGTCCCGTAAGGGGAGGTGAGCAGTTCTTC

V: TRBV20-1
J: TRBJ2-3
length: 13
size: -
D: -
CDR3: CSARDKRTDTQYF
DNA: TGCAGTGCTAGAGATAAGAGAACGGATACGCAGTATTTT

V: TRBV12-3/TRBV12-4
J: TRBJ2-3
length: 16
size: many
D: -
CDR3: CASSFYYRLVPDTQYF
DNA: TGTGCCAGCAGTTTTTACTATCGCTTGGTCCCAGATACGCAGTATTTT

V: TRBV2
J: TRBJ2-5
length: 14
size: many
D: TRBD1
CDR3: CASGRQGTGETQYF
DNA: TGTGCCAGCGGTAGACAGGGAACTGGGGAGACCCAGTACTTC

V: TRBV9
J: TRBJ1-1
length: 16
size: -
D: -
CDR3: CASSDGSILSDTEAFF
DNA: TGTGCCAGCAGCGATGGGAGTATCCTAAGTGACACTGAAGCTTTCTTT

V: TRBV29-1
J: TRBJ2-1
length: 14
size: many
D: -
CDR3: CSVDRLGLYNEQFF
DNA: TGCAGCGTTGATAGACTAGGGTTGTACAATGAGCAGTTCTTC

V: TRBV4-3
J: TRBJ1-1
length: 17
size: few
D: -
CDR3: CASSQGVLQGGGTEAFF
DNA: TGCGCCAGCAGCCAAGGAGTACTGCAAGGTGGCGGCACTGAAGCTTTCTTT